The 4 T cell receptor beta chains given below trace back to one sample, sequenced in a study of T cells after yellow fever vaccination. Using its own MiXCR run on the 5' RACE reads, TCRdb lists one record per CDR3 protein. Among around 600,000 distinct CDR3 sequences listed, about 12% were seen once. The material sequenced was PBMCs, taken on the day of the yellow fever booster vaccination. The source is a man younger than 40 who received the YFV17D yellow fever vaccine.

The rearrangement joins TRBV28 to TRBJ1-5, with D maybe TRBD1 (5 bases). V lost 5 bases, J lost 5 bases, and 19 bases lay in between. From germline, CDR1 is MDHEN and CDR2 SYDVKM. The CDR3 spans 16 residues. CDR3 amino acids: CASSGHSSSRYQPQHF. In DNA, the CDR3 is TGTGCCAGCAGTGGACATAGCTCCTCCCGCTATCAGCCCCAGCATTTT. Using reference TRBV28 and TRBJ1-5 for the parts outside the CDR3, the full variable domain is DVKVTQSSRYLVKRTGEKVFLECVQDMDHENMFWYRQDPGLGLRLIYFSYDVKMKEKGDIPEGYSVSREKKERFSLILESASTNQTSMYLCASSGHSSSRYQPQHFGDGTRLSIL.

The chain joins TRBV2 to TRBJ2-7; D is perhaps TRBD2 (6 bases). This CDR3 has 14 amino acids. Looked up from germline, CDR1 is SNHLY and CDR2 is FYNNEI. The V gene lost 3 bases and the J gene lost 6 bases, with 15 bases spanning the gap. The DNA of the CDR3 is TGTGCCAGCAGTGAGGAGGGGCGGTATCCCGAGCAGTACTTC. Translating it yields CASSEEGRYPEQYF.

This clonotype has a handful of counts. The chain links TRBV20-1 to TRBJ2-7; D ambiguous. The V and J ends lost 3 bases and 0 bases respectively, with 9 bases between them. This CDR3 is 13 amino acids long. Germline-derived CDR1 and CDR2 are DFQATT and SNEGSKA (reference sequence). The CDR3 DNA sequence: TGCAGTGCTAGTATCTCTAGCTCCTACGAGCAGTACTTC. Amino acids: CSASISSSYEQYF.

The chain uses TRBV7-2 and TRBJ2-7; 12 nucleotides agree with TRBD1. The CDR3 spans 16 residues. Losses at the gene ends were 5 bases for V and 7 bases for J; bases not matched to a gene: 12. Germline V lookup: CDR1 SGHTA, CDR2 FQGNSA. The CDR3 bases are TGTGCCAGCAGCCTAGGGACAGGGGGCCATTTCAGGGAGCAGTACTTC. Its protein product is CASSLGTGGHFREQYF.